The 2 T cell receptor beta chains below all came from one sample that was sequenced in a study of identifying expanded T cells in peripheral blood. Profiled with immunoSEQ multiplex PCR; TCRdb holds only in-frame clones, not every one. The sample has 100,000 to 150,000 clones; 70% to 90% are singletons. What was sequenced was blood. These receptors were collected from a person aged 18 to 70 in good health.

The chain joins TRBV6-1 to TRBJ2-2, with D unclear. In germline, CDR1 is MNHNS, CDR2 SASEGT. The CDR3 totals 11 residues. V was pared by 8 bases and J by 11 bases, with 12 bases between. CDR3 DNA: TGTGCCAGCCTGGGCTCCTTAGAGCTGTTTTTT. Translated, it gives CASLGSLELFF.

This clone came up once. The rearrangement links TRBV9 to TRBJ1-2, with D tentatively TRBD1 (5 bases). Germline V gene data show CDR1 as SGDLS and CDR2 as YYNGEE. The ends were cut back, 0 bases at V and 3 bases at J, with 12 bases in the middle. The CDR3 length is 15 residues. The CDR3 region has the DNA TGTGCCAGCAGCGTAGCCCAGGGTTACGACTATGGCTACACCTTC. It translates to CASSVAQGYDYGYTF.